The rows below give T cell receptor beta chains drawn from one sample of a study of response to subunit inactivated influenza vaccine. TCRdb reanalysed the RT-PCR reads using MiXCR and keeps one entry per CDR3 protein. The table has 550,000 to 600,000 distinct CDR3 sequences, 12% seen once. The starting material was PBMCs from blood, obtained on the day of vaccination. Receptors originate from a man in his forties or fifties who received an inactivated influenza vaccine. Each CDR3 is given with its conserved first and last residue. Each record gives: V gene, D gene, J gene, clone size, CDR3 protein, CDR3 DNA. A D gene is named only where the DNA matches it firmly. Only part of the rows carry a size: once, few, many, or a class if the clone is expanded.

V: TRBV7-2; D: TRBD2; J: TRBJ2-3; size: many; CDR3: CASRISSGRDTDTQYF; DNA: TGTGCCAGCAGGATATCTAGCGGGAGGGACACAGATACGCAGTATTTT
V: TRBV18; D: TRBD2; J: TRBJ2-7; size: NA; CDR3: CASSQLAGTPRNEQYF; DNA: TGTGCCAGCTCACAACTAGCGGGGACCCCGAGAAACGAGCAGTACTTC
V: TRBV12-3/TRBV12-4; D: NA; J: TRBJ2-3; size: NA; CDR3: CASSLGMTDTQYF; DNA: TGTGCCAGCAGTTTAGGGATGACAGATACGCAGTATTTT
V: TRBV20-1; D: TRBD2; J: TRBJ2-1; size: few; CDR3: CSARELLAGFNEQFF; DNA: TGCAGTGCTAGGGAATTACTAGCGGGGTTCAATGAGCAGTTCTTC
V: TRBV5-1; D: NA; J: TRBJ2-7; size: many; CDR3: CASSLGGPKSEQYF; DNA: TGCGCCAGCAGCTTGGGAGGGCCAAAATCCGAGCAGTACTTC
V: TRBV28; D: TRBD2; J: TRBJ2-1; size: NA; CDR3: CASGESSGRVNEQFF; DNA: TGTGCCAGCGGAGAGTCTAGCGGGAGAGTGAATGAGCAGTTCTTC
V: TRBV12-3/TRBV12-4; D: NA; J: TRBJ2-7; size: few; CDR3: CASSPGTGSTYEQYF; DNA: TGTGCCAGCAGTCCCGGGACGGGGTCCACCTACGAGCAGTACTTC
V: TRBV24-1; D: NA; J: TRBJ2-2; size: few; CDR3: CATSDSARANTGELFF; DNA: TGTGCCACCAGTGATTCGGCAAGAGCGAACACCGGGGAGCTGTTTTTT
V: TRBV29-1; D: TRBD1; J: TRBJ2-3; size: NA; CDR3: CSVLKEGQGSQYF; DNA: TGCAGCGTTTTGAAGGAGGGACAGGGATCGCAGTATTTT
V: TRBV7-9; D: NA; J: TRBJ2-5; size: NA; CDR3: CASSLVAGRKETQYF; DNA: TGTGCCAGCAGCTTAGTGGCGGGACGGAAAGAGACCCAGTACTTC
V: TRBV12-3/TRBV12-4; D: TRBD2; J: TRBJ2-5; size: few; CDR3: CASSQAGGLETQYF; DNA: TGTGCCAGCAGCCAAGCGGGGGGGCTGGAGACCCAGTACTTC
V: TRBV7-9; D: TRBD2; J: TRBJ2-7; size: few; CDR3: CASSGGDYRGLSYEQYF; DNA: TGTGCCAGCAGCGGGGGGGATTACCGGGGCCTCTCCTACGAGCAGTACTTC
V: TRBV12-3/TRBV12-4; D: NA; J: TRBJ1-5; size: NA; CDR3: CASRSQGRPQHF; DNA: TGTGCCAGCAGGTCGCAGGGTCGGCCCCAGCATTTT
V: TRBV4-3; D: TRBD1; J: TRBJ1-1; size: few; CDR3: CASSQYSGRGANTEAFF; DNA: TGCGCCAGCAGCCAATATTCAGGCAGGGGGGCGAACACTGAAGCTTTCTTT
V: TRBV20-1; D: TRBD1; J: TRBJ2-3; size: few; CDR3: CSARPTGADTQYF; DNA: TGCAGTGCTAGACCGACAGGGGCAGATACGCAGTATTTT
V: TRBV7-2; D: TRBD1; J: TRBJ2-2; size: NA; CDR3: CASNPSAGGTGELFF; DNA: TGTGCCAGCAACCCTTCGGCAGGGGGAACCGGGGAGCTGTTTTTT
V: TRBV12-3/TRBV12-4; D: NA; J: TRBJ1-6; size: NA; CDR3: CASSNLRGQLYSPLHF; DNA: TGTGCCAGCAGTAACCTTCGCGGCCAACTATATTCACCCCTCCACTTT
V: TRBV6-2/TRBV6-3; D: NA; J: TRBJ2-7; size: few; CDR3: CASSYQGGGIGGKRGKLYEQYF; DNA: TGTGCCAGCAGTTACCAGGGCGGGGGTATAGGGGGCAAGCGGGGGAAACTCTACGAGCAGTACTTC
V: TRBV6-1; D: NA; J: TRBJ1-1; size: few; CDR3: CASSPDKYRDTEAFF; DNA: TGTGCCAGCAGCCCCGATAAGTACAGGGACACTGAAGCTTTCTTT
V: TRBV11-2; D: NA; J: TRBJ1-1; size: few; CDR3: CASSLGYLPTYPTEAFF; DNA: TGTGCCAGCAGCTTAGGATATTTGCCAACCTATCCTACTGAAGCTTTCTTT
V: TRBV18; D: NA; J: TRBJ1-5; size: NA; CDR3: CASSRSTRNQPQHF; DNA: TGTGCCAGCTCACGAAGCACCAGAAATCAGCCCCAGCATTTT
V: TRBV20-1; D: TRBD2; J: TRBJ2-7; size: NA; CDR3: CCARDPRPGGQNYEQYF; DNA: TGCTGTGCTAGAGATCCCCGGCCGGGAGGTCAAAACTACGAGCAGTACTTC
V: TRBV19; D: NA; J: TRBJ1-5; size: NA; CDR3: CASSMGLSNQPQHF; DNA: TGTGCCAGTAGTATGGGGCTAAGCAATCAGCCCCAGCATTTT
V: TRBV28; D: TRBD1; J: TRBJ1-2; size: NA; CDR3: CASCTGQDKWGYTF; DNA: TGTGCCAGCTGTACCGGACAGGACAAATGGGGCTACACCTTC
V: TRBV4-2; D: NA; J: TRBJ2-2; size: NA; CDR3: CASSRSLGTSPGELFF; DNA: TGTGCCAGCAGCCGTTCCCTCGGAACTAGCCCCGGGGAGCTGTTTTTT
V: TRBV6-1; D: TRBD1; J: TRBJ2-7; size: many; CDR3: CASSAGQGAYEQYF; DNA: TGTGCCAGCAGCGCCGGACAGGGGGCCTACGAGCAGTACTTC
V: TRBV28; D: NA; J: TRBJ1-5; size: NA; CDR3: CASGTRGSNQPQHF; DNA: TGTGCCAGCGGGACAAGGGGGAGCAATCAGCCCCAGCATTTT
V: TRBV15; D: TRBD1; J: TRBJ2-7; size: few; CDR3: CATSRAGQGMYEQYF; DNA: TGTGCCACCAGCAGAGCGGGACAGGGAATGTACGAGCAGTACTTC
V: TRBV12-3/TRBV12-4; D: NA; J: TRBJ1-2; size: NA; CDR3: CASSPIGWNGYTF; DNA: TGTGCCAGCAGTCCCATTGGGTGGAATGGCTACACCTTC
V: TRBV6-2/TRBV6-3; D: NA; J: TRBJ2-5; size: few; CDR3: CASSYSGRETQYF; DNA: TGTGCCAGCAGTTACTCGGGAAGGGAGACCCAGTACTTC
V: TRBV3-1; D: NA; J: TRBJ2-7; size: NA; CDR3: CASRQGDKSYEQYF; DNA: TGTGCCAGCAGACAAGGGGACAAGTCCTACGAGCAGTACTTC
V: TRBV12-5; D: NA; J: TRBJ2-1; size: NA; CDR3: CASGAPGDEQFF; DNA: TGTGCTAGTGGCGCCCCAGGCGATGAGCAGTTCTTC
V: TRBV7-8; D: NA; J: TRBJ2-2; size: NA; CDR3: CASSPQPGATGELFF; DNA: TGTGCCAGCAGCCCTCAACCGGGTGCTACCGGGGAGCTGTTTTTT
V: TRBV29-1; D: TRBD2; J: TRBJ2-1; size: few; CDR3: CSVSGRESEQFF; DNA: TGCAGCGTGAGCGGGAGAGAGAGTGAGCAGTTCTTC
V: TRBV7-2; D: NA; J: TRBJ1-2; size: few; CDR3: CASSLGTVFYGYTF; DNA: TGTGCCAGCAGCTTAGGGACAGTTTTCTATGGCTACACCTTC
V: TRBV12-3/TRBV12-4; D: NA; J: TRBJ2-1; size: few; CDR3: CASSDHRAGNEQFF; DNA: TGTGCCAGCAGTGACCACAGGGCTGGAAATGAGCAGTTCTTC
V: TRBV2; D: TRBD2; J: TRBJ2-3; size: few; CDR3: CASRPRVAGITDTQYF; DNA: TGTGCCAGCAGGCCCCGGGTAGCGGGGATCACAGATACGCAGTATTTT
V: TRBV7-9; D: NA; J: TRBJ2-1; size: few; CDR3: CASIPSAGKNEQFF; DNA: TGTGCCAGCATCCCCTCGGCGGGAAAGAATGAGCAGTTCTTC
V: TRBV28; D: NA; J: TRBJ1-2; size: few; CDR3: CASSLAREYGYTF; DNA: TGTGCCAGCAGTTTGGCCAGGGAATATGGCTACACCTTC
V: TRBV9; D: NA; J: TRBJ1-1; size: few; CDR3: CASSTGQTGTEAFF; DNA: TGTGCCAGCAGCACGGGACAAACCGGCACTGAAGCTTTCTTT
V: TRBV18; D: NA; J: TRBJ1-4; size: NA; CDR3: CASSRESGEKLFF; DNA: TGTGCCAGCTCACGAGAGTCTGGCGAAAAACTGTTTTTT
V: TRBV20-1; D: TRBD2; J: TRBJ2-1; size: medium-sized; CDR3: CSARDAQRGGDEQFF; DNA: TGCAGTGCTAGAGATGCCCAGCGGGGGGGCGATGAGCAGTTCTTC
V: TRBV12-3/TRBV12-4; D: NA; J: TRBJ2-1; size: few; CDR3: CATRRANEQFF; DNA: TGTGCCACCAGGAGGGCCAATGAGCAGTTCTTC
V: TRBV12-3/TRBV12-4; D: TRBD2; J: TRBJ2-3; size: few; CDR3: CASSLGLAGFDTQYF; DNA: TGTGCCAGCAGTTTAGGGCTAGCGGGGTTCGATACGCAGTATTTT